This section outlines one T cell receptor beta chain sequence together with its context. V was clipped by 11 bases and J by 1 base, with 14 bases between them. The V gene's germline CDR1 is MDHEN and CDR2 SYDVKM. The CDR3 runs to 13 residues. The data were taken from a study of blood T cell repertoires in COVID-19. Overall study: Acute-phase and convalescent COVID-19 samples originated in the United States, Italy and Spain. PBMCs, B-cell-depleted T cells, or T cells were the source of the cDNA or gDNA that made up the material.

In the original workflow: Amplified reference gene primers provided the basis for estimating nucleated cell counts. Measured with immunoSEQ multiplex PCR; TCRdb has only the in-frame clones, and not every one. V and J calls and clone size come straight from that table; D and trimming were deduced from the DNA. The data contain fewer than 80,000 clones, about 73% of them seen just once; the ten biggest clones take up approximately 20%. This TCR came from a man aged 55 to 69 with acute or convalescent COVID-19. Sequenced input: peripheral blood. This chain links TRBV28 with TRBJ2-5; weak D call: TRBD2 (7 bases). In DNA, the CDR3 is TGTGCCGGGGGGGGGCAGCCCCAAGAGACCCAGTACTTC. This sequence encodes CAGGGQPQETQYF.